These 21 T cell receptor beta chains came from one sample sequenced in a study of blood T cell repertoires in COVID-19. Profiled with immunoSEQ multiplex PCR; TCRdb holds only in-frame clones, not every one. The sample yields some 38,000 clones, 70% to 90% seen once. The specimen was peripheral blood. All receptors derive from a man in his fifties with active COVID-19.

The chain's CDR3 is CASSPYIGELFF. The CDR3 coding sequence is TGTGCCAGCAGCCCTTACATCGGGGAGCTGTTTTTT. This chain links TRBV7-2 with TRBJ2-2; D is unresolved. This CDR3 comprises 12 residues. The V gene's germline CDR1 is SGHTA and CDR2 FQGNSA. With 5 bases removed from V and 7 bases from J, the gap between germline ends came to 8 bases.

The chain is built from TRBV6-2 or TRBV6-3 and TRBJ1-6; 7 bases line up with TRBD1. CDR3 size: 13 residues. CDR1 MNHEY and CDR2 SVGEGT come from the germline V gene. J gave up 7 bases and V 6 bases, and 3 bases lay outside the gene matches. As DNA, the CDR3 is TGTGCCAGCAGCGGGACAGAAAATTCACCCCTCCACTTT. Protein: CASSGTENSPLHF.

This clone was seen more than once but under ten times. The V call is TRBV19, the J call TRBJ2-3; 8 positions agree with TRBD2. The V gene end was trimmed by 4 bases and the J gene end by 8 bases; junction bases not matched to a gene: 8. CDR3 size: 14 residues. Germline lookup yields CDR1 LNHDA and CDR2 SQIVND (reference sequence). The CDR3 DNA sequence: TGTGCCAGTAGTACCGGACTAGCCCTCGTTACGCAGTATTTT. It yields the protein CASSTGLALVTQYF.

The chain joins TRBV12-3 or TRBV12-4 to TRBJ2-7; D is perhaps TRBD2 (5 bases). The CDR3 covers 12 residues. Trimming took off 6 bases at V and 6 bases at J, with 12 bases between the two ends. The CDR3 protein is CASSTVRAEQYF. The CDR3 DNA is TGTGCCAGCAGCACCGTGAGGGCCGAGCAGTACTTC.

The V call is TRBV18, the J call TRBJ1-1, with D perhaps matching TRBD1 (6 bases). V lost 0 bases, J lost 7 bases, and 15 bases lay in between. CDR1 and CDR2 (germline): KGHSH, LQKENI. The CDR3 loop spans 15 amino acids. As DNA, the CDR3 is TGTGCCAGCTCACCACCGAGGGGGGGAGCGGATGAAGCTTTCTTT. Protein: CASSPPRGGADEAFF.

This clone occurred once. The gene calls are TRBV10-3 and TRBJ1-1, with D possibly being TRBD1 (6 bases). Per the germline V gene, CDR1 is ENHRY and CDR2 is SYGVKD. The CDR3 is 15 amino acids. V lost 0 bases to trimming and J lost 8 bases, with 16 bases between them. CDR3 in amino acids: CAISESAARTAEAFF. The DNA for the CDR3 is TGTGCCATCAGTGAGTCGGCAGCCAGGACAGCGGAAGCTTTCTTT.

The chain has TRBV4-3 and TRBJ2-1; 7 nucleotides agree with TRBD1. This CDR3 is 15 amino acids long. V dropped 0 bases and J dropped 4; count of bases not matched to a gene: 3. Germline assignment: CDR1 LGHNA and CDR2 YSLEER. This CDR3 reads CASSQERTGYNEQFF. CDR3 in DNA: TGCGCCAGCAGCCAAGAGAGGACAGGATACAATGAGCAGTTCTTC.

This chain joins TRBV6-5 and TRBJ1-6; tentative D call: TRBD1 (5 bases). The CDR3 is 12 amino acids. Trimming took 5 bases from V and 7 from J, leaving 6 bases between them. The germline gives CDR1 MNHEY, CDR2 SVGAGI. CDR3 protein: CASSNRNSPLHF. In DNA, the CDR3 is TGTGCCAGCAGTAACAGGAATTCACCCCTCCACTTT.

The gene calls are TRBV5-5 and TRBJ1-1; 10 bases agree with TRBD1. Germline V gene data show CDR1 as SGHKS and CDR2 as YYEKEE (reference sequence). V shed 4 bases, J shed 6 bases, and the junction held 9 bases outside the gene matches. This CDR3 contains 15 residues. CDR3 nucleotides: TGTGCCAGCAGCGCCCGGACAGGGGGAGGATCTGAAGCTTTCTTT. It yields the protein CASSARTGGGSEAFF.

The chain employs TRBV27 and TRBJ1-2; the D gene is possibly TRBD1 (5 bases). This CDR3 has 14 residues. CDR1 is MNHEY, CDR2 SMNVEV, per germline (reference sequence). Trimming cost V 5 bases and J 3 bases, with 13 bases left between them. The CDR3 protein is CASSSLAGYYGYTF. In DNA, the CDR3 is TGTGCCAGCAGTAGTTTGGCAGGGTACTATGGCTACACCTTC.

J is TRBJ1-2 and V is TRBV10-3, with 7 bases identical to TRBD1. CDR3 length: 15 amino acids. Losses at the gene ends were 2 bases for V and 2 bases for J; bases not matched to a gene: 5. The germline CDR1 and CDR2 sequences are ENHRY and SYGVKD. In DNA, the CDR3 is TGTGCCATCAGTGAGCACCGGGACAGAAACTATGGCTACACCTTC. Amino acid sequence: CAISEHRDRNYGYTF.

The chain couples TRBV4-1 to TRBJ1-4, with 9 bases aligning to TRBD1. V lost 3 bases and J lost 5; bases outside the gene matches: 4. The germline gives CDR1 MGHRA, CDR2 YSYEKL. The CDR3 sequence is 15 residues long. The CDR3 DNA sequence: TGCGCCAGCAGCCACCCCGGGACAGGGAATGAAAAACTGTTTTTT. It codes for CASSHPGTGNEKLFF.

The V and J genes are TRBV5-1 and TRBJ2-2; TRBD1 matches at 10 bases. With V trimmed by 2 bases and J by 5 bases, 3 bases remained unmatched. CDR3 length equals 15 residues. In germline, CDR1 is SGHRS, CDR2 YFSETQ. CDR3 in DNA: TGCGCCAGCAGCTTATGGACAGGGGGGACCGGGGAGCTGTTTTTT. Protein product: CASSLWTGGTGELFF.

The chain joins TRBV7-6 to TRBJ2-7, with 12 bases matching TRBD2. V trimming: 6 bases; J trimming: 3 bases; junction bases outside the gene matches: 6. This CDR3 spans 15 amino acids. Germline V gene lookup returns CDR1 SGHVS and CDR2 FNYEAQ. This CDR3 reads CASSMTSGGVYEQYF. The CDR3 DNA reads TGTGCCAGCAGTATGACTAGCGGGGGCGTCTACGAGCAGTACTTC.

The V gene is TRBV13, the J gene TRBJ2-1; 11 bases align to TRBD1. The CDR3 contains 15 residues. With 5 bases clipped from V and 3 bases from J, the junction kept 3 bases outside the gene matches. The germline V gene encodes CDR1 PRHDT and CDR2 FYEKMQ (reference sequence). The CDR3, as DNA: TGTGCCAGCAGCCCAGGGACAGGGGGCTACAATGAGCAGTTCTTC. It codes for CASSPGTGGYNEQFF.

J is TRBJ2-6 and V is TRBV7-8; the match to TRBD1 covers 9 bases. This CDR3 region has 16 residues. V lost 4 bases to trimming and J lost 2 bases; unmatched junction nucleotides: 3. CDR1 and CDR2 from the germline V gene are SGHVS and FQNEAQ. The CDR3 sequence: CASSSRQGAGANVLTF. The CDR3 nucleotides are TGTGCCAGCAGCTCCCGACAGGGGGCTGGGGCCAACGTCCTGACTTTC.

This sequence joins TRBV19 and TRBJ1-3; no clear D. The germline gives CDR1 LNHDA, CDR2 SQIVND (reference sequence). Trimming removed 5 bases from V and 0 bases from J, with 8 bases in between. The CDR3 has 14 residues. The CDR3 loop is CASSSQSSGNTIYF. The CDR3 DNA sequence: TGTGCCAGTAGTTCACAGAGCTCTGGAAACACCATATATTTT.

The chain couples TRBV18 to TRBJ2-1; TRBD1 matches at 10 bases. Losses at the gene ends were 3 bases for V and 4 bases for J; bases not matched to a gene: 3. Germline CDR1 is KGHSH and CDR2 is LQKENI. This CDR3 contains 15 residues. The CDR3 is CASSPRDRGYNEQFF. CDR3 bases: TGTGCCAGCTCACCGCGGGACAGGGGATACAATGAGCAGTTCTTC.

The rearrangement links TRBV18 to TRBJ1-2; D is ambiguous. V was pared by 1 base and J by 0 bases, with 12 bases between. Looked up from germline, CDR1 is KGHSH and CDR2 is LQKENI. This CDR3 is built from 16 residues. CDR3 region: CASSPQEGWANYGYTF. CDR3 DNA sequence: TGTGCCAGCTCACCACAAGAGGGTTGGGCTAACTATGGCTACACCTTC.

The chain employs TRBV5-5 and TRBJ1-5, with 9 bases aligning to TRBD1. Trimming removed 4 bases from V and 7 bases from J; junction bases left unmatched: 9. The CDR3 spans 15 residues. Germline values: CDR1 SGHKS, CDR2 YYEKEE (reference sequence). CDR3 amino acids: CASSPTGGLKQPQHF. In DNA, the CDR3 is TGTGCCAGCAGCCCTACAGGGGGCTTAAAACAGCCCCAGCATTTT.

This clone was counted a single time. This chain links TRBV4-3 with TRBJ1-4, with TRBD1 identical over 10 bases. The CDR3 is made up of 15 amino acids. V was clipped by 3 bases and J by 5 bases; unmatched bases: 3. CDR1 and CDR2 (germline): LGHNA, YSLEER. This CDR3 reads CASSQGQGPNEKLFF. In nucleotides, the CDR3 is TGCGCCAGCAGCCAGGGACAGGGGCCGAATGAAAAACTGTTTTTT.